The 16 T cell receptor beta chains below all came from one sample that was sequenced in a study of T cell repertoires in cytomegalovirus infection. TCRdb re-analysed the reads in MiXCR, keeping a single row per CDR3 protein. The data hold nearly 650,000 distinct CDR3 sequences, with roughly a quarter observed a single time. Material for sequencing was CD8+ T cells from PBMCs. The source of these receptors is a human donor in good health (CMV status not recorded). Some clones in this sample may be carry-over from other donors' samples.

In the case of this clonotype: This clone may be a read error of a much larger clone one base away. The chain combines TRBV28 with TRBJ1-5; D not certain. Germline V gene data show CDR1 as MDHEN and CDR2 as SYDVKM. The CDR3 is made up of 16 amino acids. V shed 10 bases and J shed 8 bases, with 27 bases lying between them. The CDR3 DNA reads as TGTGCCAACAACGTCCATCCGGGATTCGGGAGAGAGCCCCAGCATTTT. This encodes CANNVHPGFGREPQHF.

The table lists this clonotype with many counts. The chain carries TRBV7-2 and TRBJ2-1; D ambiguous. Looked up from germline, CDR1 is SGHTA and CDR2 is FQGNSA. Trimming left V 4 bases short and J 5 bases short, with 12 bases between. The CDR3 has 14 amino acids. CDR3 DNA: TGTGCCAGCAGCTCCCCGTGGGTGGACAATGAGCAGTTCTTC. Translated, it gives CASSSPWVDNEQFF. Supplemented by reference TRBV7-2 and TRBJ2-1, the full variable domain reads GAGVSQSPSNKVTEKGKDVELRCDPISGHTALYWYRQSLGQGLEFLIYFQGNSAPDKSGLPSDRFSAERTGGSVSTLTIQRTQQEDSAVYLCASSSPWVDNEQFFGPGTRLTVL.

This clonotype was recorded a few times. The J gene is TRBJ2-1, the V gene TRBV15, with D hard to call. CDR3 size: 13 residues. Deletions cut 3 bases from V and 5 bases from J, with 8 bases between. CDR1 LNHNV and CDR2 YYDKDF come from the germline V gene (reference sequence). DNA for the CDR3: TGTGCCACCAGCAGTCATCGCAACAATGAGCAGTTCTTC. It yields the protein CATSSHRNNEQFF. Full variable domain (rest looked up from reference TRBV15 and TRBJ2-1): DAMVIQNPRYQVTQFGKPVTLSCSQTLNHNVMYWYQQKSSQAPKLLFHYYDKDFNNEADTPDNFQSRRPNTSFCFLDIRSPGLGDTAMYLCATSSHRNNEQFFGPGTRLTVL.

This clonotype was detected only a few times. The CDR3, as DNA: TGCAGTGTTTGGGAAGGGTTTTCCTACAATGAGCAGTTCTTC. Amino acid sequence: CSVWEGFSYNEQFF. The chain is built from TRBV20-1 and TRBJ2-1; D is uncertain. V was trimmed by 7 bases and J by 1 base, leaving 14 bases between them. This CDR3 has 14 residues. CDR1 and CDR2 from the germline V gene are DFQATT and SNEGSKA (reference sequence).

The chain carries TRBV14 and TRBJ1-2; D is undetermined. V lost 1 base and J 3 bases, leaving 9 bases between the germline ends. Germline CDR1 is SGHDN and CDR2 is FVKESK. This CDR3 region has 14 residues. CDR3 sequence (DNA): TGTGCCAGCAGCCAAGCCGCCAGCTACTATGGCTACACCTTC. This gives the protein CASSQAASYYGYTF.

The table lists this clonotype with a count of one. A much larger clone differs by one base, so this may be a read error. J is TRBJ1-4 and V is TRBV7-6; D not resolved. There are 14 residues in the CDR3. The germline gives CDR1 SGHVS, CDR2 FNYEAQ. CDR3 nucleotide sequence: TGTGCCGGCAGCTTTCGGGGAAATAATGAAAAACTGTTTTTT. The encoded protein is CAGSFRGNNEKLFF.

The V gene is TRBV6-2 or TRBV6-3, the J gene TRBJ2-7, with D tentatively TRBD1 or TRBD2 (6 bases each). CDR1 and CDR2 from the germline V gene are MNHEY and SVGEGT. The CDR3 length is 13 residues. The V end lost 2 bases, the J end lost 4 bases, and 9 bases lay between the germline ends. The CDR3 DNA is TGTGCCAGCAGTTACAGGGGGGAATACGAGCAGTACGTC. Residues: CASSYRGEYEQYV.

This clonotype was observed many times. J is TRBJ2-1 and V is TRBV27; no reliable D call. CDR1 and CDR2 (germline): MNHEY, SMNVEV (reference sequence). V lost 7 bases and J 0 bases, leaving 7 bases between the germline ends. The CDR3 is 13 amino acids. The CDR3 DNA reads TGTGCCAGCAAACGGAGCTCCTACAATGAGCAGTTCTTC. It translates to CASKRSSYNEQFF.

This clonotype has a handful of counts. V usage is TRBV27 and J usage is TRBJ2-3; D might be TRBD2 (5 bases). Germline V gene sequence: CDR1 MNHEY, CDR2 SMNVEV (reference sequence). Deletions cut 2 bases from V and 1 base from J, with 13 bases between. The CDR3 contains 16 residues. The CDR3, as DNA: TGTGCCAGCAGTTTACAGCGGTTTCTAGGCACAGATACGCAGTATTTT. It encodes CASSLQRFLGTDTQYF.

The CDR3 nucleotides read TGTGCCAGCTCCGGCATGGGTCCTGAGCAGTTCTTC. Translated: CASSGMGPEQFF. The chain links TRBV2 to TRBJ2-1, with D unclear. Germline V CDR1 and CDR2: SNHLY, FYNNEI. V was pared by 8 bases and J by 9 bases, with 14 bases between. This CDR3 region has 12 residues.

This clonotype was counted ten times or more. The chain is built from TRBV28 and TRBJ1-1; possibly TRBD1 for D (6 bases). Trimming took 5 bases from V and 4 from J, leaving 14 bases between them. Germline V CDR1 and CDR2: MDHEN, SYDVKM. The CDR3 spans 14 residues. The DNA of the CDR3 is TGTGCCAGCAGTCTGACAGGTAGGGGCACTGAAGCTTTCTTT. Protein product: CASSLTGRGTEAFF.

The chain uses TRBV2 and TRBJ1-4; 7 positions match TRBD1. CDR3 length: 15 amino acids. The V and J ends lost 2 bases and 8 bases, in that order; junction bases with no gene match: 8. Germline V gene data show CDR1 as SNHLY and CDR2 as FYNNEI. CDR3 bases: TGTGCCAGCAGTGAAAGGCGGGACAGTAGAGAAAAACTGTTTTTT. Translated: CASSERRDSREKLFF. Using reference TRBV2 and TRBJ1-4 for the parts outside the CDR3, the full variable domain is EPEVTQTPSHQVTQMGQEVILRCVPISNHLYFYWYRQILGQKVEFLVSFYNNEISEKSEIFDDQFSVERPDGSNFTLKIRSTKLEDSAMYFCASSERRDSREKLFFGSGTQLSVL.

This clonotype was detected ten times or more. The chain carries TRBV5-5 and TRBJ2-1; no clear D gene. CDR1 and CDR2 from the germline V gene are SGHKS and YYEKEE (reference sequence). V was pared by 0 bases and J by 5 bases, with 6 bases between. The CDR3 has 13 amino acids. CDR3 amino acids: CASSLVPDNEQFF. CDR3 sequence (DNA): TGTGCCAGCAGCTTGGTCCCTGACAATGAGCAGTTCTTC.

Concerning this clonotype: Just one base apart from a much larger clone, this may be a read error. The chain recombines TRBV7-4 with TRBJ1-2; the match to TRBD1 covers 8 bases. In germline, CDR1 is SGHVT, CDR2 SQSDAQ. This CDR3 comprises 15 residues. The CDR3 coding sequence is TGTACCAGCAGCTCACGGGACAGGACTTCCTATGGCTACACCTTC. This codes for CTSSSRDRTSYGYTF.

The CDR3 reads CASSFFRDSTDTQYF. For the CDR3, the DNA is TGCGCCAGCAGCTTCTTTAGGGATAGCACAGATACGCAGTATTTT. This chain connects TRBV5-1 to TRBJ2-3, with D uncertain. Between the trimmed V and J ends, which lost 2 bases and 0 bases, there was a span of 10 bases. CDR1 SGHRS and CDR2 YFSETQ come from the germline V gene. This CDR3 comprises 15 residues.

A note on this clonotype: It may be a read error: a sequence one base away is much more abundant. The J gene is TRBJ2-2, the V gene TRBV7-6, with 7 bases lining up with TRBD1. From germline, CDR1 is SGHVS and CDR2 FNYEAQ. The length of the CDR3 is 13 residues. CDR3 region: CANSVGGSGELFF. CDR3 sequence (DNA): TGTGCCAACAGCGTAGGGGGCTCCGGGGAGCTGTTTTTT.